The entry that follows covers one TCR beta chain sequence. Its specificity is not known. CDR1 is SGHAT and CDR2 is FQNNGV in the germline V gene. The trim removed 5 bases at V and 4 bases at J, leaving 9 bases unmatched. CDR3 length: 16 amino acids. This sample is part of a study of OX40 agonist ivuxolimab in advanced cancers. The wider study: Patients were approximately 80% male with ages roughly 23 to 79, mean approximately 55. Notes on the study in general: Low normalized T-cell clonal expansion was also seen in some nonresponders.

Method: immunoSEQ multiplex PCR; TCRdb's copy keeps in-frame clones and lacks some. The sample holds more than 35,000 clones, 65% to 85% seen once. The sample in question was CD4+ or CD8+ T cells sorted from blood, obtained in a trial of the OX40 agonist ivuxolimab. This TCR was sampled from an adult with an advanced solid tumor such as melanoma, head and neck, liver or kidney cancer. V usage is TRBV11-2 and J usage is TRBJ2-1; 9 bases fit TRBD2. The CDR3 loop reads CASSPLRSGRYNEQFF. DNA for the CDR3: TGTGCCAGCAGCCCCCTGAGAAGCGGGAGGTACAATGAGCAGTTCTTC.